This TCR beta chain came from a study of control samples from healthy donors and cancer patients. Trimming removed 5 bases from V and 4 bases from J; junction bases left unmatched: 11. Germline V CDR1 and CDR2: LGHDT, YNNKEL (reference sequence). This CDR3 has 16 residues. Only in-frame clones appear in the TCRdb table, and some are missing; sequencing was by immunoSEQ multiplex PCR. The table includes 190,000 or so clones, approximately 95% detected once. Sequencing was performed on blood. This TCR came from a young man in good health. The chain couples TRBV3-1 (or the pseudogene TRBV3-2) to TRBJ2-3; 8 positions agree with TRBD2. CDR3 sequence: CASSSSAGGRADTQYF. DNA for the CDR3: TGTGCCAGCAGCTCCTCGGCGGGGGGCCGCGCAGATACGCAGTATTTT.